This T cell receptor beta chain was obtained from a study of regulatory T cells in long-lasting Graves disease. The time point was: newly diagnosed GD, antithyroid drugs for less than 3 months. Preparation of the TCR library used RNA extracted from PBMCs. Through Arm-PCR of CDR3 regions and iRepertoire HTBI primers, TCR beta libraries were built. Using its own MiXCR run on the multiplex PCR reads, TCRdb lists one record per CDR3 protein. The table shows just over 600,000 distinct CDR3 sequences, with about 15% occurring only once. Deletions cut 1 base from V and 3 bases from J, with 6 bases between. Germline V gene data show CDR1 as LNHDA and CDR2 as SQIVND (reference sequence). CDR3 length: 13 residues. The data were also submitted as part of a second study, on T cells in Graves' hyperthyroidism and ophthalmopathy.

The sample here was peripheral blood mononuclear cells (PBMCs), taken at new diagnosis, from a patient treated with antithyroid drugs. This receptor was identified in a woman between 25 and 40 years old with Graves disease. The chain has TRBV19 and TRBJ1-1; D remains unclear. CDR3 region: CASSIGVDTEAFF. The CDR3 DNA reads TGTGCCAGTAGTATAGGGGTAGACACTGAAGCTTTCTTT.